The text below deals with one T cell receptor (beta chain). Trimming removed 6 bases at V and 0 bases at J, with 14 bases between. The CDR3 loop spans 15 amino acids. Germline CDR1 is LNHDA and CDR2 is SQIVND (reference sequence). The data were taken from a study of blood T cell repertoires in COVID-19. TCRdb's copy holds only in-frame clones and misses some; the assay was immunoSEQ multiplex PCR. The sample contains 200,000 to 250,000 clones, 80% to 90% of which appear only once. The clonotype comes from a middle-aged woman with acute COVID-19. The sequencing sample was made of PBMCs or T cells enriched from blood (not recorded which). V and J are TRBV19 and TRBJ1-2; a possible D gene is TRBD1 (6 bases). The CDR3 nucleotides read TGTGCCAGTAGCGCCCAGGGGAATTCTAACTATGGCTACACCTTC. Amino acid sequence: CASSAQGNSNYGYTF.